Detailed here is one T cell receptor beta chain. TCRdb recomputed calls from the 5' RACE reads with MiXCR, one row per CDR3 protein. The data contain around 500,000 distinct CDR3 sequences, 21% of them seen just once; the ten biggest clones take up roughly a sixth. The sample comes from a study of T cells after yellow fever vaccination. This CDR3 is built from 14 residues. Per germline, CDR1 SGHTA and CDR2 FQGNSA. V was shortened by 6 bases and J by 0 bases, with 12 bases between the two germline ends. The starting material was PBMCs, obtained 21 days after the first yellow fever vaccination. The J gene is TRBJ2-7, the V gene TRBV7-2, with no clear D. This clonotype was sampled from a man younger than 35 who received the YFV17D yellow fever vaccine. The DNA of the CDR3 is TGTGCCAGCAGGGTCGGTCTGAGCTCCTACGAGCAGTACTTC. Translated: CASRVGLSSYEQYF.